Shown below are 20 T cell receptor beta chains from a single sample sequenced in a study of blood T cell repertoires in COVID-19. Method: immunoSEQ multiplex PCR; TCRdb's copy keeps in-frame clones and lacks some. The sample includes fewer than 300,000 clones, around 89% of them seen just once. Sequenced: PBMCs or T cells enriched from blood (not recorded which). The receptors were gathered from a man aged 35-49 years who had recovered from COVID-19.

CDR3 residues: CASSKDRAKNSPRGANVLTF. In DNA form, the CDR3 reads TGTGCCAGCAGCAAAGACAGGGCCAAGAACTCACCGCGCGGGGCCAACGTCCTGACTTTC. J is TRBJ2-6 and V is TRBV21-1; TRBD1 is the table's D call and was not checked against the DNA. TRBV21-1 is a listed pseudogene. The CDR3 spans 20 residues.

The chain links TRBV9 to TRBJ1-1, with a tentative D call TRBD1 (5 bases). Trimming took off 0 bases at V and 1 base at J, with 16 bases between the two ends. CDR1 is SGDLS and CDR2 is YYNGEE in the germline V gene. The CDR3 is 17 residues long. The CDR3 reads CASSVVGASFGNTEAFF. The CDR3 bases are TGTGCCAGCAGCGTAGTAGGGGCCTCGTTTGGGAACACTGAAGCTTTCTTT.

The genes are TRBV29-1 and TRBJ2-2, with D tentatively TRBD1 (6 bases). Germline-derived CDR1 and CDR2 are SQVTM and ANQGSEA. CDR3 length: 12 amino acids. CDR3 sequence: CSYRAGTGELFF. Written as DNA, the CDR3 is TGCAGTTACAGGGCCGGCACCGGGGAGCTGTTTTTT.

The chain joins TRBV3-1 (or the pseudogene TRBV3-2) to TRBJ1-6; a weak D match, TRBD1 (5 bases). The ends were cut back, 1 base at V and 7 bases at J, with 11 bases in the middle. CDR1 is LGHDT and CDR2 is YNNKEL in the germline V gene (reference sequence). This CDR3 comprises 15 residues. The CDR3 loop is CASSQVQGRNSPLHF. The CDR3, as DNA: TGTGCCAGCAGCCAAGTCCAGGGTCGGAATTCACCCCTCCACTTT.

This chain uses TRBV2 with TRBJ2-5, with D possibly matching TRBD1 (6 bases). The CDR3 is 13 residues long. The germline CDR1 and CDR2 sequences are SNHLY and FYNNEI. V was clipped by 6 bases and J by 1 base, with 9 bases between them. The CDR3 DNA reads TGTGCCAGCAGGAGGGGGTTCCAAGAGACCCAGTACTTC. Translation: CASRRGFQETQYF.

The chain is built from TRBV5-1 and TRBJ2-7; 9 bases line up with TRBD1. The junction had 3 bases not matched to a gene; V was cut back by 1 base and J by 4 bases. In germline, CDR1 is SGHRS, CDR2 YFSETQ. This CDR3 has 14 amino acids. CDR3 coding DNA: TGCGCCAGCAGCTTGTCCGGGACAGGGTACGAGCAGTACTTC. Translated, it gives CASSLSGTGYEQYF.

V usage is TRBV5-1 and J usage is TRBJ1-4; D not certain. The CDR3 sequence is 16 residues long. V was trimmed by 0 bases and J by 6 bases, leaving 15 bases between them. CDR1 and CDR2 (germline): SGHRS, YFSETQ. CDR3 loop: CASSLGGEAIYEKLFF. CDR3 DNA: TGCGCCAGCAGCTTGGGAGGAGAGGCGATATATGAAAAACTGTTTTTT.

The chain joins TRBV4-2 to TRBJ2-3; 9 bases agree with TRBD2. CDR3 size: 15 residues. The ends lost 1 base at V and 4 bases at J; junction bases unmatched: 3. CDR1 LGHNA and CDR2 YNFKEQ come from the germline V gene. The DNA for the CDR3 is TGTGCCAGCAGCCAAGGCCGGACTAGCGCAGATACGCAGTATTTT. Translating gives CASSQGRTSADTQYF.

Written as DNA, the CDR3 is TGTGCCAGCAGCTTCGGGACTAGCGGGAGGTTCAGGGAGACCCAGTACTTC. This codes for CASSFGTSGRFRETQYF. The rearrangement links TRBV7-2 to TRBJ2-5; 15 bases are shared with TRBD2. J lost 5 bases, V lost 3 bases, and 7 bases had no gene match. This CDR3 is 17 amino acids long. The germline V gene has CDR1 SGHTA and CDR2 FQGNSA.

J is TRBJ2-5 and V is TRBV2, with D unresolved. Trimming removed 6 bases at V and 5 bases at J, with 10 bases between. This CDR3 is built from 12 residues. Per germline, CDR1 SNHLY and CDR2 FYNNEI. In DNA form, the CDR3 reads TGTGCCAGCAGCCCGGGTCAGGAGACCCAGTACTTC. Translated: CASSPGQETQYF.

The chain joins TRBV13 to TRBJ1-1; 7 bases agree with TRBD1. The ends lost 5 bases at V and 6 bases at J; junction bases unmatched: 9. Germline CDR1 PRHDT, CDR2 FYEKMQ (reference sequence). The length of the CDR3 is 14 residues. The CDR3 sequence: CASSPANRGAEAFF. CDR3 nucleotide sequence: TGTGCCAGCAGCCCAGCAAACAGGGGTGCTGAAGCTTTCTTT.

The chain joins TRBV7-6 to TRBJ1-1; 9 bases match TRBD1. Germline CDR1 reads SGHVS; CDR2 reads FNYEAQ. The CDR3 covers 14 residues. J gave up 5 bases and V 3 bases, and 4 bases lay outside the gene matches. The CDR3 region has the DNA TGTGCCAGCAGCTTGGACAGGGGTGGGACTGAAGCTTTCTTT. Amino acids: CASSLDRGGTEAFF.

The rearrangement links TRBV6-5 to TRBJ2-1; a weak D match, TRBD1 (5 bases). This CDR3 is 14 amino acids long. V was shortened by 2 bases and J by 3 bases, with 8 bases between the two germline ends. The germline V gene has CDR1 MNHEY and CDR2 SVGAGI. The CDR3 sequence: CASSYDRSYNEQFF. CDR3 in DNA: TGTGCCAGCAGTTACGACAGAAGCTACAATGAGCAGTTCTTC.

This chain connects TRBV19 to TRBJ2-3; TRBD2 matches at 11 bases. CDR3 size: 19 residues. V lost 3 bases to trimming and J lost 7 bases; unmatched junction nucleotides: 18. Germline V lookup: CDR1 LNHDA, CDR2 SQIVND (reference sequence). In nucleotides, the CDR3 is TGTGCCAGTAGTATTGGGGCTGTAGCGGGAGGGACGGGAGCCCATACGCAGTATTTT. This gives the protein CASSIGAVAGGTGAHTQYF.

The chain carries TRBV4-1 and TRBJ2-6; weak D call: TRBD1 (5 bases). CDR3 size: 20 residues. The V gene's germline CDR1 is MGHRA and CDR2 YSYEKL. V was clipped by 1 base and J by 0 bases, with 19 bases between them. CDR3 amino acids: CASSQVWNQGSASGANVLTF. The CDR3 coding sequence is TGCGCCAGCAGCCAAGTGTGGAACCAGGGTTCGGCCTCTGGGGCCAACGTCCTGACTTTC.

The J gene is TRBJ1-1, the V gene TRBV18, with 7 bases aligning to TRBD1. Germline lookup yields CDR1 KGHSH and CDR2 LQKENI. V lost 5 bases and J lost 3; bases outside the gene matches: 6. This CDR3 comprises 14 residues. The CDR3 coding sequence is TGTGCCAGCTCAGCCACAGGGGTCCACACTGAAGCTTTCTTT. As protein: CASSATGVHTEAFF. The whole variable domain, filled in from reference TRBV18 and TRBJ1-1, reads NAGVMQNPRHLVRRRGQEARLRCSPMKGHSHVYWYRQLPEEGLKFMVYLQKENIIDESGMPKERFSAEFPKEGPSILRIQQVVRGDSAAYFCASSATGVHTEAFFGQGTRLTVV.

The V call is TRBV7-9, the J call TRBJ2-7, with TRBD2 identical over 10 bases. V lost 5 bases, J lost 1 base, and 11 bases stayed unmatched. This CDR3 has 17 amino acids. Germline CDR1 SEHNR, CDR2 FQNEAQ (reference sequence). The CDR3 loop is CASSQNKAGGPSYEQYF. In DNA, the CDR3 is TGTGCCAGCAGCCAAAATAAAGCGGGAGGGCCTTCCTACGAGCAGTACTTC.

The chain is built from TRBV6-2 or TRBV6-3 and TRBJ1-2, with D possibly being TRBD1 (5 bases). The CDR3 is 15 residues long. Germline V gives CDR1 MNHEY, CDR2 SVGEGT. The V end was cut by 5 bases, the J end by 8 bases, with 21 bases between. CDR3 amino acids: CASSQDQGSRRGYTF. The CDR3 nucleotides read TGTGCCAGCAGTCAAGACCAGGGAAGTCGTCGCGGCTACACCTTC.

The chain links TRBV28 to TRBJ2-7, with D possibly matching TRBD2 (6 bases). V shed 3 bases and J shed 7 bases, with 19 bases lying between them. Looked up from germline, CDR1 is MDHEN and CDR2 is SYDVKM. CDR3 length equals 15 residues. In DNA form, the CDR3 reads TGTGCCAGCAGTTTCCATAGCGGCCTCCTAGGGGAGCAGTACTTC. The encoded protein is CASSFHSGLLGEQYF.

This clone has only a few counts. CDR3 in amino acids: CASSQDWTGSNYGYTF. For the CDR3, the DNA is TGCGCCAGCAGCCAAGATTGGACAGGATCTAACTATGGCTACACCTTC. The chain has TRBV4-3 and TRBJ1-2, with 7 bases aligning to TRBD1. CDR1 and CDR2 (germline): LGHNA, YSLEER. The CDR3 is made up of 16 amino acids. The trim removed 0 bases at V and 0 bases at J, leaving 4 bases unmatched.